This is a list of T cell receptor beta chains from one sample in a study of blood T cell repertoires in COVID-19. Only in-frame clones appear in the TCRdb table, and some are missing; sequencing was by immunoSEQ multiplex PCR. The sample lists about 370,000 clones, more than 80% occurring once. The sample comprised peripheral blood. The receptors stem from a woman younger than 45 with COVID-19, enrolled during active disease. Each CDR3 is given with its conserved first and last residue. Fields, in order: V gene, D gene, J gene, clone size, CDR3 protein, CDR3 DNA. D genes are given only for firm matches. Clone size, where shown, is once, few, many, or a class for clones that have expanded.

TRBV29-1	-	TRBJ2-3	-	CSVEAVLSTDTQYF	TGCAGCGTTGAGGCGGTTCTTAGCACAGATACGCAGTATTTT
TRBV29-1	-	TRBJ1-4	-	CSVEEQGGEKLFF	TGCAGCGTTGAAGAACAGGGTGGCGAAAAACTGTTTTTT
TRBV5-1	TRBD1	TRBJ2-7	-	CASSFDRAGEQYF	TGCGCCAGCAGCTTTGACAGGGCGGGTGAGCAGTACTTC
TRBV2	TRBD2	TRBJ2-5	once	CASSVTSGVRETQYF	TGTGCCAGCAGTGTAACTAGCGGGGTTAGGGAGACCCAGTACTTC
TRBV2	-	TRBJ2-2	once	CASSGSGTGELFF	TGTGCCAGCAGTGGATCGGGGACCGGGGAGCTGTTTTTT
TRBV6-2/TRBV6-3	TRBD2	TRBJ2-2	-	CASSYSGTNSRTGELFF	TGTGCCAGCAGTTACTCCGGGACTAACTCCCGCACCGGGGAGCTGTTTTTT
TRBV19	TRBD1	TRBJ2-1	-	CASSPGTGRHEQFF	TGTGCCAGTAGCCCCGGGACAGGGCGCCATGAGCAGTTCTTC
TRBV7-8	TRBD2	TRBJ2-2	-	CASSGDSGGNTGELFF	TGTGCCAGCAGCGGAGACAGCGGGGGGAACACCGGGGAGCTGTTTTTT
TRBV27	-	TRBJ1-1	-	CASKPNLRGAGYTEAFF	TGTGCCAGCAAACCTAACCTCCGGGGGGCGGGTTACACTGAAGCTTTCTTT
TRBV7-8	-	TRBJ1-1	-	CASSLEVPGNTEAFF	TGTGCCAGCAGCTTAGAAGTTCCCGGGAACACTGAAGCTTTCTTT
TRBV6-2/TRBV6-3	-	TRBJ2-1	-	CASSYRLDYALYNEQFF	TGTGCCAGCAGTTACCGCCTGGACTACGCGTTATACAATGAGCAGTTCTTC
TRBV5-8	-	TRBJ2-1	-	CASSLYNRDNEQFF	TGTGCCAGCAGCTTGTATAACAGGGACAATGAGCAGTTCTTC
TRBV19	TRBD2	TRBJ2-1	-	CASSIDRSGANEQFF	TGTGCCAGTAGTATAGATCGTAGCGGGGCCAATGAGCAGTTCTTC
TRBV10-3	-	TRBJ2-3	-	CAISGRITTDTQYF	TGTGCCATCAGTGGGCGGATCACCACAGATACGCAGTATTTT
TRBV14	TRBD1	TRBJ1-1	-	CASGRGLNTEAFF	TGTGCCAGTGGCAGGGGGCTGAACACTGAAGCTTTCTTT
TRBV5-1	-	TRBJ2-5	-	CASSLAGRWETQYF	TGCGCCAGCAGCTTGGCAGGCCGTTGGGAGACCCAGTACTTC
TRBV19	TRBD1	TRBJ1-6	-	CASRQGGTGGFNSPLHF	TGTGCCAGTAGGCAAGGGGGGACAGGGGGCTTTAATTCACCCCTCCACTTT
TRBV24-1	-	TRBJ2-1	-	CATSGGQVGHNEQFF	TGTGCCACCAGTGGGGGACAAGTGGGCCACAATGAGCAGTTCTTC
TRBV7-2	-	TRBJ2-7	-	CASSLGEGQTYEQYF	TGTGCCAGCAGCTTAGGGGAGGGACAAACCTACGAGCAGTACTTC
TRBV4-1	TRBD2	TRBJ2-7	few	CASSQDWRGSGSYEQYF	TGCGCCAGCAGCCAAGATTGGCGGGGGTCTGGCTCCTACGAGCAGTACTTC